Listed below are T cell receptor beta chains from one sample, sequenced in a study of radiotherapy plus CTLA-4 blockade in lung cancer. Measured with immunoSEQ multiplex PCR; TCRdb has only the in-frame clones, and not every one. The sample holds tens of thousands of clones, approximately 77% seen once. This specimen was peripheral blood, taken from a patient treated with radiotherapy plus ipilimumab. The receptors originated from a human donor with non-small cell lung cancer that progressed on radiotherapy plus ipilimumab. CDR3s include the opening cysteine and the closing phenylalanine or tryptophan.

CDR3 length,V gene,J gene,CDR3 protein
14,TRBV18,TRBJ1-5,CASSQGSSNQPQHF
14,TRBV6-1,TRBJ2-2,CASLASGNSGELFF
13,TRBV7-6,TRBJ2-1,CASSLAVGNEQFF
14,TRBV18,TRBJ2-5,CASSPGINGETQYF
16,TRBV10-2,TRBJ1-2,CASSESSRTGNYGYTF
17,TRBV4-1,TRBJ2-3,CASSRKTGTGGTDTQYF
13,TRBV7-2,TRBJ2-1,CASSLVATVKQFF
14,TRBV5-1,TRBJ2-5,CASSPGTLGETQYF
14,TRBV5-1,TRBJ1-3,CASSLSISGNTIYF
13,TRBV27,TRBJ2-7,CASSLGGSYEQYF
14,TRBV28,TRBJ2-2,CASRGGLSTGELFF
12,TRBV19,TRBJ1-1,CASSIDRKTAFF
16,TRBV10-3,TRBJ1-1,CAISQGQARMNTEAFF
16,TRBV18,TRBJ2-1,CASSPASHSSYNEQFF
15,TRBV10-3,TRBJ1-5,CAIKADLNSNQPQHF
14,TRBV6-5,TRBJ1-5,CASSYSGGGDLQHF
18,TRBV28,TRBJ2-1,CASSLNPQQADSYNEQFF
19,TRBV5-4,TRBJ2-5,CASSFGLRGGRATEETQYF
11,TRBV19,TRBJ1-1,CASSVGTEAFF
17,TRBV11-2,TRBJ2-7,CASSLVSPEQGAYEQYF
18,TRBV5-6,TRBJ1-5,CASSLGQGATYSNQPQHF
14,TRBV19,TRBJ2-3,CASSEQGARDTQYF
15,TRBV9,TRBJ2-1,CASSVTPSSYNEQFF
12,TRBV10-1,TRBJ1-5,CASSEGNQPQHF
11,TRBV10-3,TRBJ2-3,CAIGRADTQYF
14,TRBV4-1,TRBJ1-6,CASSQDRTDSPLHF
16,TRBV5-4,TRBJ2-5,CASSLGGQGAQETQYF
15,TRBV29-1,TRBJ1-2,CSVEEEEGRVYGYTF
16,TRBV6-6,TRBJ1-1,CASSYGGRVVNTEAFF
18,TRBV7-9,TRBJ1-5,CASSLGGRGSFGNQPQHF
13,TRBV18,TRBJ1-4,CASSPKGDEKLFF
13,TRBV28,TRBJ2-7,CASCGTLSYEQYF
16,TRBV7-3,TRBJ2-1,CASSLQPGLASNEQFF
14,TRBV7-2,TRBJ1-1,CASSLALGGTEAFF
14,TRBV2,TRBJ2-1,CASDGQGGHNEQFF
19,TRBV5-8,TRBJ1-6,CASSLDPSTGGGLGSPLHF